The present T cell receptor (beta chain) was sequenced within a study of blood T cells in healthy people across ages. Study observations and caveats: It was held that the diversity estimates obtained from one million T cells were underestimates.

With regard to this clonotype: Its target is unknown.

This CDR3 comprises 13 residues. Germline V lookup: CDR1 DFQATT, CDR2 SNEGSKA (reference sequence). V was clipped by 6 bases and J by 4 bases, with 13 bases between them. The authors ran a second PCR of roughly 7 to 11 cycles using a sample-barcoded 5' primer and a J-beta primer mix. A single record per CDR3 protein comes from TCRdb applying MiXCR to the 5' RACE reads. In the table there are fewer than 1,000,000 distinct CDR3 sequences, approximately 44% of which are singletons. The chain is built from TRBV20-1 and TRBJ1-3; maybe TRBD1 (5 bases). Source material: blood. This TCR was sampled from a man between 60 and 70 years old in good health. As DNA, the CDR3 is TGCAGTGCCCTGGTCGGGACCGGAAACACCATATATTTT. This gives the protein CSALVGTGNTIYF.